What follows describes a single T cell receptor beta chain. The sample belongs to a study of shared clonotypes between healthy human individuals. Looking at the study overall: Samples came from a couple of female and a few male donors aged 18 to 49.

Clones were sequenced by immunoSEQ multiplex PCR, and TCRdb holds only the in-frame ones, with some missing. Of around 2.5 million clones listed, 93% are singletons. Trimming took 6 bases from V and 7 from J, leaving 22 bases between them. Looked up from germline, CDR1 is MNHEY and CDR2 is SVGAGI. The CDR3 has 15 amino acids. The sequence came from a man aged 18 to 30 in good health. Some clones in this sample may be carry-over from other donors' samples. Sequencing input: naive CD4+ T cells from PBMCs. The subset was: CD45RA+ positively selected. The chain recombines TRBV6-5 with TRBJ2-7; D perhaps matches TRBD2 (5 bases). In DNA, the CDR3 is TGTGCCAGCAGACTGGCGGGCAGCCTAGAAGGGGAGCAGTACTTC. Translated: CASRLAGSLEGEQYF.